These 15 T cell receptor beta chains were all obtained from the same sample, sequenced in a study of T cell responses to AZD1222 COVID-19 vaccine (dated by TCRdb to the early 2020s). The time point label corresponds to: baseline before first vaccination. The library was produced with the immunoSEQ multiplex PCR assay. The table was pulled from immuneACCESS by TCRdb, which kept in-frame rearrangements only. Such tables lose some clones; where checked, under half of the loss comes from unresolved V genes, and the rest has no known cause. The sample table lists about 130,000 clones, more than 75% of them with a count of one. The ten largest make up more than 9% of the sample. Specimen: peripheral blood, collected on day 0 of AZD1222 vaccination. These receptors came from an adult in good health.

The V gene is TRBV7-2, the J gene TRBJ1-4; D call uncertain. The CDR3 is 16 residues long. Trimming removed 0 bases from V and 2 bases from J, with 10 bases in between. Germline V lookup: CDR1 SGHTA, CDR2 FQGNSA. This CDR3 reads CASSLAPRSTNEKLFF. The CDR3 coding sequence is TGTGCCAGCAGCTTAGCGCCCAGGTCGACTAATGAAAAACTGTTTTTT. Full variable domain (remainder filled in from reference TRBV7-2 and TRBJ1-4): GAGVSQSPSNKVTEKGKDVELRCDPISGHTALYWYRQSLGQGLEFLIYFQGNSAPDKSGLPSDRFSAERTGGSVSTLTIQRTQQEDSAVYLCASSLAPRSTNEKLFFGSGTQLSVL.

The CDR3 loop is CASSISGSEQYF. Here the CDR3 DNA reads TGTGCCAGTAGTATAAGCGGGAGCGAGCAGTACTTC. The rearrangement joins TRBV19 to TRBJ2-7, with 8 bases lining up with TRBD2. CDR3 length: 12 amino acids. Germline assignment: CDR1 LNHDA and CDR2 SQIVND (reference sequence). V trimming: 2 bases; J trimming: 6 bases; junction bases outside the gene matches: 0.

The V and J genes are TRBV6-5 and TRBJ1-3; D not certain. The CDR3 has 14 amino acids. Trimming stripped 6 bases from V and 0 bases from J, with 9 bases between. CDR1 is MNHEY and CDR2 is SVGAGI in the germline V gene. The CDR3 region has the DNA TGTGCCAGCAGATGGAAGGACTCTGGAAACACCATATATTTT. It yields the protein CASRWKDSGNTIYF.

This CDR3 is CASSLRSPGGLEQFF. The CDR3 bases are TGTGCCAGCAGCCTGAGGAGCCCAGGGGGCCTTGAGCAGTTCTTC. The genes are TRBV3-1 (or the pseudogene TRBV3-2) and TRBJ2-1, with 8 bases that match TRBD1. CDR3 length equals 15 residues. The trim removed 4 bases at V and 9 bases at J, leaving 11 bases unmatched. Germline lookup yields CDR1 LGHDT and CDR2 YNNKEL (reference sequence).

This chain uses TRBV6-5 with TRBJ2-7; 7 bases map to TRBD1. The CDR3 length is 14 residues. J gave up 0 bases and V 5 bases, and 4 bases lay outside the gene matches. CDR1 and CDR2 (germline): MNHEY, SVGAGI. The DNA of the CDR3 is TGTGCCAGCAGTAGAACAGGGGACTCCTACGAGCAGTACTTC. The encoded protein is CASSRTGDSYEQYF.

The chain couples TRBV5-6 to TRBJ1-1; TRBD1 matches 8 bases. V dropped 3 bases and J dropped 9; count of bases not matched to a gene: 4. Germline CDR1 SGHDT, CDR2 YYEEEE. This CDR3 has 12 residues. CDR3 coding DNA: TGTGCCAGCAGCTCAGGACAGGGAAAAGCTTTCTTT. It is translated as CASSSGQGKAFF.

The chain couples TRBV3-1 (or the pseudogene TRBV3-2) to TRBJ1-1; D is uncertain. CDR1 is LGHDT and CDR2 is YNNKEL in the germline V gene (reference sequence). The CDR3 loop spans 13 amino acids. Trimming took off 0 bases at V and 4 bases at J, with 6 bases between the two ends. The CDR3 DNA reads TGTGCCAGCAGCCAAGAAGAGGGCACTGAAGCTTTCTTT. Amino acid sequence: CASSQEEGTEAFF.

This clone was recorded only once. This sequence joins TRBV5-1 and TRBJ2-5; TRBD2 agrees at 9 bases. This CDR3 is built from 14 residues. Germline V gives CDR1 SGHRS, CDR2 YFSETQ. V was clipped by 6 bases and J by 2 bases; unmatched bases: 5. The CDR3 is CASMAGGQQETQYF. For the CDR3, the DNA is TGCGCCAGCATGGCGGGGGGGCAGCAAGAGACCCAGTACTTC.

The chain combines TRBV29-1 with TRBJ1-2; maybe TRBD1 (6 bases). Germline CDR1 reads SQVTM; CDR2 reads ANQGSEA. With 6 bases removed from V and 7 bases from J, the gap between germline ends came to 21 bases. The CDR3 is made up of 14 amino acids. This CDR3 is CSVHARQASSGYTF. The DNA for the CDR3 is TGCAGCGTGCATGCTCGACAGGCGTCTAGTGGCTACACCTTC.

The chain has TRBV4-1 and TRBJ2-5; either TRBD1 or TRBD2 may fit D (6 bases each). V was shortened by 1 base and J by 1 base, with 10 bases between the two germline ends. The length of the CDR3 is 15 residues. Looked up from germline, CDR1 is MGHRA and CDR2 is YSYEKL. The CDR3 is CASSQAGGGQETQYF. For the CDR3, the DNA is TGCGCCAGCAGCCAAGCCGGGGGCGGCCAAGAGACCCAGTACTTC.

V and J are TRBV15 and TRBJ2-5, with D perhaps TRBD1 (6 bases). V dropped 5 bases and J dropped 2 bases, with 12 bases sitting between them. The CDR3 sequence is 14 residues long. Per the germline V gene, CDR1 is LNHNV and CDR2 is YYDKDF (reference sequence). The chain's CDR3 is CATSGRTVQETQYF. CDR3 in DNA: TGTGCCACCAGCGGACGGACAGTGCAAGAGACCCAGTACTTC.

This clone was found once. This sequence joins TRBV5-4 and TRBJ2-1; either TRBD1 or TRBD2 may fit D (5 bases each). The germline V and J ends were trimmed by 5 bases and 7 bases, with 13 bases remaining between them. The CDR3 is 13 residues long. Germline V gene data show CDR1 as SGHNT and CDR2 as YYREEE (reference sequence). The CDR3: CASRTGTRNEQFF. The DNA of the CDR3 is TGTGCCAGCAGAACCGGGACGAGAAATGAGCAGTTCTTC. Full variable domain (remainder filled in from reference TRBV5-4 and TRBJ2-1): ETGVTQSPTHLIKTRGQQVTLRCSSQSGHNTVSWYQQALGQGPQFIFQYYREEENGRGNFPPRFSGLQFPNYSSELNVNALELDDSALYLCASRTGTRNEQFFGPGTRLTVL.

The chain recombines TRBV6-5 with TRBJ1-4, with D unclear. The CDR3 runs 14 residues. The germline V gene has CDR1 MNHEY and CDR2 SVGAGI. Deletions cut 6 bases from V and 6 bases from J, with 14 bases between. CDR3 sequence: CASSGRVRYEKLFF. The CDR3 region has the DNA TGTGCCAGCAGCGGGCGGGTTCGTTATGAAAAACTGTTTTTT.

The J gene is TRBJ2-1, the V gene TRBV20-1, with TRBD2 as a possible D gene (6 bases). V was pared by 3 bases and J by 0 bases, with 12 bases between. The germline V gene has CDR1 DFQATT and CDR2 SNEGSKA (reference sequence). The CDR3 is 15 residues long. CDR3 coding DNA: TGCAGTGCTAGTGGAGGGGCTGGCTCCTACAATGAGCAGTTCTTC. This encodes CSASGGAGSYNEQFF.

The chain links TRBV14 to TRBJ2-3, with TRBD2 identical over 9 bases. CDR3 length: 14 residues. CDR1 is SGHDN and CDR2 is FVKESK in the germline V gene. Trimming took 5 bases from V and 6 from J; bases not matched to a gene: 6. CDR3 protein: CASSGTSWVDTQYF. The CDR3 DNA follows: TGTGCCAGCAGCGGGACTAGCTGGGTTGATACGCAGTATTTT.